This is a list of T cell receptor beta chains from one sample in a study of identical twins. MiXCR was run by TCRdb on the 5' RACE reads, yielding one entry per CDR3 protein. The sample includes 550,000 to 700,000 distinct CDR3 sequences, around 20% of them seen just once. A further study also used this sample, focusing on T cells expressing NK-cell markers.

The sequenced material came from PBMCs. Source of these receptors: a woman aged 18-29 years in good health. Each CDR3 is given with its conserved first and last residue. A D gene is named only where the DNA matches it firmly. Clone size is not always given. Where it is, it says once, few, many or a class for expanded clones.

>TRBV5-1|TRBJ2-5|.|.
CASGSRETQYF
TGCGCCAGCGGGAGCCGAGAGACCCAGTACTTC
>TRBV6-5|TRBJ2-2|TRBD1|few
CASSYSMLGGGGELFF
TGTGCCAGCAGTTACTCGATGTTAGGGGGCGGCGGGGAGCTGTTTTTT
>TRBV6-2/TRBV6-3|TRBJ2-7|.|few
CASSYNLLGEQYF
TGTGCCAGCAGTTATAATCTCCTCGGCGAGCAGTACTTC
>TRBV4-3|TRBJ2-1|.|few
CASSQASPGNEQFF
TGCGCCAGCAGCCAAGCATCTCCGGGGAATGAGCAGTTCTTC
>TRBV7-9|TRBJ2-5|.|once
CASSPFRGGQETQYF
TGTGCCAGCAGCCCCTTTAGGGGGGGTCAAGAGACCCAGTACTTC
>TRBV6-1|TRBJ1-6|.|.
CASRRTGDNSPLHF
TGTGCCAGCAGGCGGACGGGCGATAATTCACCCCTCCACTTT
>TRBV25-1|TRBJ2-1|TRBD1|few
CASSEFSGGPYNEQFF
TGTGCCAGCAGTGAGTTTTCAGGGGGCCCCTACAATGAGCAGTTCTTC
>TRBV20-1|TRBJ2-6|.|.
CSALKGSGANVLTF
TGCAGTGCCTTGAAGGGATCTGGGGCCAACGTCCTGACTTTC
>TRBV18|TRBJ1-2|.|few
CASSPPVNYGYTF
TGTGCCAGCTCACCTCCCGTGAACTATGGCTACACCTTC
>TRBV7-2|TRBJ2-4|.|few
CASSTHATLAKNIQYF
TGTGCCAGCAGCACACATGCAACGCTAGCCAAAAACATTCAGTACTTC
>TRBV16|TRBJ1-1|.|.
CASSQRETAFF
TGTGCCAGCAGCCAGAGGGAGACAGCTTTCTTT
>TRBV20-1|TRBJ2-1|.|few
CSARRADDYTSNEQFF
TGCAGTGCTAGAAGGGCAGACGACTACACTTCCAATGAGCAGTTCTTC
>TRBV20-1|TRBJ2-3|TRBD2|many
CSARVVGAGVQGTDTQYF
TGCAGTGCTAGAGTCGTCGGGGCGGGAGTGCAGGGCACAGATACGCAGTATTTT
>TRBV27|TRBJ2-1|.|.
CASSGPPYNEQFF
TGTGCCAGCAGCGGACCACCTTACAATGAGCAGTTCTTC
>TRBV7-2|TRBJ1-3|.|few
CASSLFQGSSGNTIYF
TGTGCCAGCAGCTTATTTCAGGGGAGCTCTGGAAACACCATATATTTT
>TRBV7-9|TRBJ2-5|.|.
CAMSPGPLWGVPWETQYF
TGTGCCATGAGCCCAGGGCCACTCTGGGGTGTTCCGTGGGAGACCCAGTACTTC
>TRBV15|TRBJ2-1|TRBD2|.
CATSRVQTSGRGGEQFF
TGTGCCACCAGCAGAGTGCAGACTAGCGGGAGGGGCGGTGAGCAGTTCTTC
>TRBV19|TRBJ2-4|TRBD2|.
CASSRASGMGKNIQYF
TGTGCCAGTAGTCGCGCTAGCGGGATGGGCAAAAACATTCAGTACTTC
>TRBV7-8|TRBJ2-3|.|.
CASSFGTADTQYF
TGTGCCAGCAGCTTCGGTACAGCAGATACGCAGTATTTT
>TRBV10-3|TRBJ2-5|TRBD1|few
CAISDRGRGETQYF
TGTGCCATCAGTGACAGGGGGCGCGGGGAGACCCAGTACTTC
>TRBV9|TRBJ1-2|.|few
CASRETGYGYTF
TGTGCCAGCAGAGAGACGGGTTATGGCTACACCTTC
>TRBV15|TRBJ2-1|.|.
CATSREPSGRGEQFF
TGTGCCACCAGCAGAGAGCCCAGCGGTCGTGGGGAGCAGTTCTTC
>TRBV12-3/TRBV12-4|TRBJ1-1|.|.
CASSLDSGGYFEAFF
TGTGCCAGCAGTTTAGATTCTGGGGGCTATTTTGAAGCTTTCTTT
>TRBV12-3/TRBV12-4|TRBJ2-1|TRBD2|.
CASSFWAGGRNEQFF
TGTGCCAGCAGTTTTTGGGCGGGGGGGCGTAATGAGCAGTTCTTC
>TRBV20-1|TRBJ2-7|.|.
CSAPDRYEQYF
TGCAGTGCTCCAGACCGCTACGAGCAGTACTTC
>TRBV20-1|TRBJ2-1|.|.
CSAPKLSSGQFF
TGCAGTGCTCCCAAATTATCCTCTGGGCAGTTCTTC
>TRBV9|TRBJ1-1|.|few
CASSQRTENTEAFF
TGTGCCAGCAGCCAACGGACGGAAAACACTGAAGCTTTCTTT
>TRBV7-2|TRBJ2-1|TRBD2|few
CASLLGRAAGEQFF
TGTGCCAGTCTGCTAGGGAGGGCCGCGGGTGAGCAGTTCTTC
>TRBV20-1|TRBJ2-1|.|few
CSAEGPYEQFF
TGCAGTGCTGAGGGACCATATGAGCAGTTCTTC
>TRBV11-2|TRBJ2-7|.|few
CASSSHRVLYEQYF
TGTGCCAGCAGCTCCCACCGCGTTCTCTACGAGCAGTACTTC
>TRBV28|TRBJ1-5|.|.
CASSGMQPQHF
TGTGCCAGCAGTGGGATGCAGCCCCAGCATTTT
>TRBV7-9|TRBJ2-7|.|.
CASSPAGHRRSYEQYF
TGTGCCAGCAGCCCCGCCGGGCACCGAAGATCCTACGAGCAGTACTTC
>TRBV20-1|TRBJ2-1|.|.
CSARPQGHSYNEQFF
TGCAGTGCTAGACCACAGGGCCACTCCTACAATGAGCAGTTCTTC
>TRBV6-4|TRBJ1-1|.|few
CASSDSSGTEAFF
TGTGCCAGCAGTGACTCGAGCGGCACTGAAGCTTTCTTT
>TRBV29-1|TRBJ1-2|.|.
CSVEDPYAGYGYTF
TGCAGCGTTGAAGATCCTTACGCCGGCTATGGCTACACCTTC
>TRBV12-3/TRBV12-4|TRBJ1-2|.|few
CASRDRENYGYTF
TGTGCCAGCAGAGACCGGGAGAACTATGGCTACACCTTC
>TRBV12-3/TRBV12-4|TRBJ1-2|.|.
CASSLDDSNYGYTF
TGTGCCAGCAGTTTAGATGACAGCAACTATGGCTACACCTTC
>TRBV7-2|TRBJ2-7|.|.
CASSLARNSGEQYF
TGTGCCAGCAGCTTAGCAAGGAACTCGGGCGAGCAGTACTTC
>TRBV10-3|TRBJ2-1|.|.
CAISARTGGSYNEQFF
TGTGCCATCAGCGCGAGGACTGGCGGTTCCTACAATGAGCAGTTCTTC
>TRBV5-1|TRBJ2-1|TRBD2|few
CASLGEGSKFF
TGCGCCAGCTTAGGGGAGGGGAGCAAGTTCTTC
>TRBV5-1|TRBJ1-1|TRBD1|.
CASSFQGGEPEAFF
TGCGCCAGCAGCTTTCAGGGGGGAGAGCCTGAAGCTTTCTTT
>TRBV6-1|TRBJ1-1|.|few
CASTPRILGSTEAFF
TGTGCCAGCACCCCCCGAATTCTAGGGAGCACTGAAGCTTTCTTT
>TRBV20-1|TRBJ2-3|TRBD2|few
CSAQKTSGSADTQYF
TGCAGTGCTCAAAAGACTAGCGGGAGCGCAGATACGCAGTATTTT
>TRBV20-1|TRBJ2-1|.|.
CSARRTAQQDEQFF
TGCAGTGCTAGACGGACAGCTCAACAAGATGAGCAGTTCTTC
>TRBV28|TRBJ2-1|.|many
CASRRPPQTGYQFF
TGTGCCAGCAGACGTCCCCCACAAACAGGGTATCAGTTCTTC
>TRBV7-7|TRBJ2-1|.|.
CASSLGDSPVNEQFF
TGTGCTAGCAGCTTAGGAGACTCCCCTGTCAATGAGCAGTTCTTC
>TRBV5-1|TRBJ2-7|.|.
CASSLEGMTYEQYF
TGCGCCAGCAGCTTGGAGGGGATGACCTACGAGCAGTACTTC
>TRBV7-9|TRBJ2-7|.|.
CASSLDLAGRRAYEQYF
TGTGCCAGCAGCTTAGACTTGGCGGGGCGTCGGGCCTACGAGCAGTACTTC
>TRBV11-3|TRBJ2-1|TRBD1|.
CASSPLPEDRDNEQFF
TGTGCCAGCAGCCCATTACCCGAGGACAGGGACAATGAGCAGTTCTTC
>TRBV20-1|TRBJ2-7|TRBD2|.
CSARGGLVAGGPSYEQYF
TGCAGTGCTAGAGGGGGTCTGGTAGCGGGGGGTCCCTCCTACGAGCAGTACTTC
>TRBV29-1|TRBJ2-5|.|few
CSVAYHPTEGSPFQETQYF
TGCAGCGTTGCCTACCACCCAACGGAGGGGAGCCCCTTCCAAGAGACCCAGTACTTC
>TRBV10-3|TRBJ2-7|.|few
CASTGDHYEQYF
TGTGCCTCAACCGGGGACCACTACGAGCAGTACTTC
>TRBV5-1|TRBJ2-3|.|.
CASSMAGGANTDTQYF
TGCGCCAGCAGCATGGCTGGTGGGGCCAACACAGATACGCAGTATTTT
>TRBV7-3|TRBJ1-1|.|few
CASSPDAIGTEAFF
TGTGCCAGCAGCCCGGACGCAATAGGCACTGAAGCTTTCTTT
>TRBV5-1|TRBJ2-5|TRBD1|.
CASTGTGAKETQYF
TGCGCCAGCACCGGGACAGGGGCTAAAGAGACCCAGTACTTC
>TRBV7-9|TRBJ2-7|TRBD2|.
CASSLLRLATEQYF
TGTGCCAGCAGCTTACTGCGACTAGCGACGGAGCAGTACTTC
>TRBV29-1|TRBJ2-1|.|few
CSAQEDEQFF
TGCAGCGCCCAGGAGGATGAGCAGTTCTTC